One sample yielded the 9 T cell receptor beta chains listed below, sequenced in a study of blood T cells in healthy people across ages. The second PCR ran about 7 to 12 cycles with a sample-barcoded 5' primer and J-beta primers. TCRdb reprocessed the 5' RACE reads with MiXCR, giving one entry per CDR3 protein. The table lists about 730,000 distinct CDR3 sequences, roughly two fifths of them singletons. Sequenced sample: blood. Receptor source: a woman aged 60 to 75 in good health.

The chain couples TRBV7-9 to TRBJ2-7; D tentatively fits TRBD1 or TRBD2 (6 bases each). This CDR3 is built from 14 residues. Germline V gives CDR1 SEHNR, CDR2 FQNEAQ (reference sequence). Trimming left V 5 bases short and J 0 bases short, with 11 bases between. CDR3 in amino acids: CASSGGPRSYEQYF. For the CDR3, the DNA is TGTGCCAGCAGCGGGGGGCCCCGCTCCTACGAGCAGTACTTC.

CDR3 region: CASSLGGLAYNEQYF. The CDR3 nucleotides read TGTGCCAGCAGCCTAGGGGGACTAGCTTACAATGAGCAGTACTTC. J is TRBJ2-5 and V is TRBV7-2, with TRBD2 identical over 9 bases. CDR3 size: 15 residues. V shed 5 bases and J 11 bases; nucleotides not matched to a gene: 15. The germline V gene has CDR1 SGHTA and CDR2 FQGNSA.

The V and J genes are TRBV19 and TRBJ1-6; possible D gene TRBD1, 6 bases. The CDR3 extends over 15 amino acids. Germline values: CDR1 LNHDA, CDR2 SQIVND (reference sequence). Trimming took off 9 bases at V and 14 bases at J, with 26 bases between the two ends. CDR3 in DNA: TGTGCCAGCGAGCAAAGTCCGGGACACGGAGGAACCCTCCACTTT. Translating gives CASEQSPGHGGTLHF.

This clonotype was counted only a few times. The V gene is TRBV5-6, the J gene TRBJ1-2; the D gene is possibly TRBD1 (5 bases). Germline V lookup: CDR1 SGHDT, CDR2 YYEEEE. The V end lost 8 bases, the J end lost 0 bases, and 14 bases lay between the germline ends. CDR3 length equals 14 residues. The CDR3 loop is CASAPGVTNYGYTF. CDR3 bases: TGTGCCAGTGCACCGGGGGTTACTAACTATGGCTACACCTTC.

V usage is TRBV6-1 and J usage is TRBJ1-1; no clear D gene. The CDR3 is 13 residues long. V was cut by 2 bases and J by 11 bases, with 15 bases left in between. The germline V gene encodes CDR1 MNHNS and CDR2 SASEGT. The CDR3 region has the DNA TGTGCCAGCAGTGAAATTTGGGCGCAAAGGGCTTTCTTT. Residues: CASSEIWAQRAFF.

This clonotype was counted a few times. Here the CDR3 reads CASSELAGVVQYF. CDR3 DNA sequence: TGTGCCAGCAGTGAACTAGCGGGAGTAGTGCAGTACTTC. The chain couples TRBV2 to TRBJ2-7, with TRBD2 matching over 10 bases. J lost 9 bases, V lost 2 bases, and 4 bases had no gene match. The CDR3 length is 13 residues. Germline V gene data show CDR1 as SNHLY and CDR2 as FYNNEI.

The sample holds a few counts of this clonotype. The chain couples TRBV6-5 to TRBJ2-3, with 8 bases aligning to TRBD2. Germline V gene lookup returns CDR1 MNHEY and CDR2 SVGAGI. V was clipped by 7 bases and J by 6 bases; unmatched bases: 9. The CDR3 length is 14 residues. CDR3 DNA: TGTGCCAGCACCCGGGGGGGCCTTGGCGATACGCAGTATTTT. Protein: CASTRGGLGDTQYF.

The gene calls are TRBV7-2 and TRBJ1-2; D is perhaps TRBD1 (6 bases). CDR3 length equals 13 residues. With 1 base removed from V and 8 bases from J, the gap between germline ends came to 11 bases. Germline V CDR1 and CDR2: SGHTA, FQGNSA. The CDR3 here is CASSLETGIGYTF. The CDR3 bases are TGTGCCAGCAGCTTAGAAACAGGGATCGGCTACACCTTC.

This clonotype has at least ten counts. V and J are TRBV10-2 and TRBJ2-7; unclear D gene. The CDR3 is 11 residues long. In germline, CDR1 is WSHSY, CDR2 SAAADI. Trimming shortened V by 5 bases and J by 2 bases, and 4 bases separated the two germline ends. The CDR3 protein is CASSNAYEQYF. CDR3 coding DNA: TGCGCCAGCAGTAATGCCTACGAGCAGTACTTC.